This TCR beta chain was profiled in a study of T-cell memory formation after mild COVID-19 (dated by TCRdb to the early 2020s). As for the study more broadly: Most TCR sequence clusters were specific to one of the two donors. The cohort comprised two young, previously healthy adult volunteers, one female and one male. T-cell clones expanding and contracting after mild COVID-19 in two donors were tracked by longitudinal TCRalpha and TCRbeta repertoire sequencing.

The listed sequencing device is Illumina NovaSeq 6000. cDNA libraries for TCRalpha and TCRbeta were prepared by 5'RACE using constant-segment primers, with sample barcodes and unique molecular identifiers added. Trizol reagent was used to extract RNA from every sample. The libraries were amplified in two PCR steps, and the second step added a second sample barcode and Illumina TruSeq adapters. Libraries were sequenced on an Illumina NovaSeq with 2 x 150 bp paired-end reads. The authors processed their data as follows. The reads were demultiplexed and collapsed into UMI-guided consensus sequences using migec v1.2.7. Using mixcr v2.1.11, UMI consensuses were aligned to TRA and TRB V and J templates and then assembled into clonotypes. A clonotype was counted as expanded or contracted only if both edgeR and NoisET called the change significant, with noise models trained on biological replicates. For edgeR calls, the cutoffs were a false discovery rate-adjusted p below 0.01 and a log2 fold-change threshold of 1. PCA with hierarchical clustering of max-normalized trajectories of the 1000 most abundant clonotypes was used as exploratory dynamics analysis. The CD4 or CD8 phenotype of responding clones was assigned using the separately sequenced CD4+ and CD8+ repertoires. TCRdb's own reprocessing of the public reads used fastp at Q25 and MiXCR and kept productive beta chains. Each record represents a unique CDR3 protein, reported with the most common genes and DNA among its rows. These V and J calls originate from TCRdb's pipeline instead of the authors' own analysis. This sample is represented by hundreds of thousands of distinct CDR3 sequences; roughly 22% of them were singletons. Jointly, the top ten make up roughly an eighth of the sample.

PBMCs were isolated by Ficoll-Paque density gradient centrifugation. Findings and caveats that apply to the study as a whole: Clones that contracted from day 15 to 85 showed balanced CD4/CD8 phenotypes, whereas a second wave of clones that expanded from day 15 to 37 leaned towards CD4+. Contracting CD4+ clones were found mainly in CM and EM memory subsets, while CD8+ clones were enriched in EMRA. SARS-CoV-2 specificity of the second-wave clones peaking on day 37 was not confirmed. Only two mild cases were covered by the study, and larger cohorts that include severe cases with pre-infection samples were considered necessary. Some responding clones were detected in pre-infection memory, suggesting pre-existing cross-reactive memory T cells joined the SARS-CoV-2 response.

A few counts support this clonotype. Its antigen is still unknown. Per-nucleotide qualities are absent, and no much larger clonotype sits a single base away. V has 0 bases trimmed and J has 5 bases trimmed; junction bases matching no gene number 3. Via the germline V gene, CDR1 is SGDLS and CDR2 YYNGEE. The cysteine opens and the phenylalanine closes a CDR3 of 15 amino acids. This entry keeps only the CDR3 DNA: 45 bases, framed from base 1. The chain is assembled from TRBV9 and TRBJ2-2, and 8 junctional nucleotides match TRBD2. The sequencing sample was made of PBMCs or a T cell subset sorted from them (not recorded which). The origin of this receptor is an adult woman who had mild COVID-19 (a few samples of this study predate the infection). The sample titles of this study are shuffled in the database, so cell type and time point are left out; the donor was told from shared clones. Here the CDR3 is given as CASSVDTSGTGELFF. DNA sequence: TGTGCCAGCAGCGTAGATACTAGCGGAACCGGGGAGCTGTTTTTT.